This TCR beta chain was obtained from a study of cytomegalovirus exposure and HLA in healthy donors. Broader study findings: Most subjects' HLA-A and HLA-B alleles were reportedly predicted from TCR beta sequences. Researchers left out some V segments, among them TRBV6-2 and TRBV6-3, as indistinguishable.

Comments on this clone: Its target is not known.

The primer mix had 60 Vbeta and 13 Jbeta primers. The table came from immunoSEQ multiplex PCR; TCRdb's copy has only in-frame clones and leaves some out. This sample has about 250,000 clones, with 78% found just once. With 6 bases removed from V and 1 base from J, the gap between germline ends came to 17 bases. CDR3 length: 16 residues. Germline V gene data show CDR1 as SGHTA and CDR2 as FQGNSA. The chain is built from TRBV7-2 and TRBJ2-3, with a possible D match to TRBD1 (6 bases). Sequencing was done on a sample of PBMCs. This TCR came from a boy aged 5-17 years in good health and CMV-seronegative. CDR3 in amino acids: CASRLSQGLRTDTQYF. The CDR3 DNA reads TGTGCCAGCAGACTATCGCAGGGGCTTCGCACAGATACGCAGTATTTT.